The present entry profiles one TCR beta chain with its context. Random hexamers were used to reverse transcribe an amount of about 0.45 to 1 ug RNA. Across 54 Vbeta and 13 Jbeta, immunoSEQ multiplex PCR amplified TCR beta CDR3. TCRdb re-analysed the immunoSEQ multiplex PCR reads in MiXCR, keeping a single row per CDR3 protein. The sample has about 190,000 distinct CDR3 sequences, almost 96% seen once; the top ten hold 0.09% to 0.1%. The sample comes from a study of CD8 T cells in Susac syndrome. V was trimmed by 3 bases and J by 13 bases, leaving 13 bases between them. Germline-derived CDR1 and CDR2 are PRHDT and FYEKMQ (reference sequence). This CDR3 has 12 amino acids.

The J gene is TRBJ1-5, the V gene TRBV13; D might be TRBD1 (5 bases). Material for sequencing was CD4+ T cells from PBMCs. The TCR was taken from a human donor with Susac syndrome. This CDR3 reads CASSLGPGYQHF. CDR3 DNA: TGTGCCAGCAGCTTGGGGCCGGGGTATCAGCATTTT.